This T cell receptor beta chain was retrieved from a study of CD8 T cells in ankylosing spondylitis. The study's findings and limits: A motif in TCR beta, a set of several highly homologous variants, appeared characteristic of ankylosing spondylitis blood.

TCRdb recomputed calls from the 5' RACE reads with MiXCR, one row per CDR3 protein. This table holds 250,000 or so distinct CDR3 sequences, about 20% found once. This clonotype has a handful of counts. What it binds is unknown. This CDR3 is built from 13 residues. The V and J ends lost 3 bases and 4 bases respectively, with 10 bases between them. Germline assignment: CDR1 DFQATT and CDR2 SNEGSKA (reference sequence). The gene calls are TRBV20-1 and TRBJ1-3; no definite D call. Material: blood, either unsorted or a sorted T cell fraction (not recorded which). This receptor was taken from a male donor with ankylosing spondylitis or in good health (not recorded which). CDR3 protein: CSARQVIGNTIYF. As DNA, the CDR3 is TGCAGTGCTAGGCAGGTTATCGGAAACACCATATATTTT.